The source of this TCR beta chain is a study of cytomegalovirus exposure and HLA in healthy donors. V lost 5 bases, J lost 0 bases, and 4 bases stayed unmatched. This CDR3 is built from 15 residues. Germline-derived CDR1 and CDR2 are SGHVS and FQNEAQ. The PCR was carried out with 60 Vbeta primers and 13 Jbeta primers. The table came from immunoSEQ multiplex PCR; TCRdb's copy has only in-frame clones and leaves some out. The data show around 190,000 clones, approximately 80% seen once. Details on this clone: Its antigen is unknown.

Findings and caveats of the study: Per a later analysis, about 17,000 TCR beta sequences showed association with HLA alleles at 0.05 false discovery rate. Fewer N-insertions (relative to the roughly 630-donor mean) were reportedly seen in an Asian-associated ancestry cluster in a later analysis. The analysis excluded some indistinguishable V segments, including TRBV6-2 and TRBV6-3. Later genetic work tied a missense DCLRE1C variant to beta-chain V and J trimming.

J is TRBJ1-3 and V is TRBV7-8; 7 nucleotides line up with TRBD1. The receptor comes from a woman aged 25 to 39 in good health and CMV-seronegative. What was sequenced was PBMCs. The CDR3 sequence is CASSPTGSSGNTIYF. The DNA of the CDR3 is TGTGCCAGCAGCCCGACAGGGAGCTCTGGAAACACCATATATTTT.